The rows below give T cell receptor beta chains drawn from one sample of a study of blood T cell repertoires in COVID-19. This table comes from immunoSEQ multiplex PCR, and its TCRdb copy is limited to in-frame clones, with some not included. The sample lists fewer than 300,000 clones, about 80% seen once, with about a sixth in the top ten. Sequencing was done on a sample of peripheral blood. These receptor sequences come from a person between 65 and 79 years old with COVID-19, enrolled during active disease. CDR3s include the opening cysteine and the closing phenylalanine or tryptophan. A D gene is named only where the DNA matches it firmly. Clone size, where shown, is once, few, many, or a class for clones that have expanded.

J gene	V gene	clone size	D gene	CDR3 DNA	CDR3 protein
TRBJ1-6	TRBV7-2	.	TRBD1	TGTGCCAGCAGCTTAGTTCGGGAACTGGACAGGCTTGATTCACCCCTCCACTTT	CASSLVRELDRLDSPLHF
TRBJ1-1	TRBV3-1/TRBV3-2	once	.	TGTGCCAGCAGCCAAGGGGAACTCAGGGTAAGGACTTTCTTT	CASSQGELRVRTFF
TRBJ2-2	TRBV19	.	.	TGTGCCAGTAGTACCGGGACGAACACCGGGGAGCTGTTTTTT	CASSTGTNTGELFF
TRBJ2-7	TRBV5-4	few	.	TGTGCCAGCAATCCCTGGGGCCCCTACGAGCAGTACTTC	CASNPWGPYEQYF
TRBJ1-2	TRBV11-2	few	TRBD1	TGTGCCAGCAGCCGTGGGACAGGTGGGGGCTACACCTTC	CASSRGTGGGYTF
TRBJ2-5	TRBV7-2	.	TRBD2	TGTGCCAGCAGCTTATTAGCGGGGGGGCCCGAGACCCAGTACTTC	CASSLLAGGPETQYF
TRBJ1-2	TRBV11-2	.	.	TGTGCCAGCAGCTTGGGGGGTCTTCGGGCCCTTAACTATGGCTACACCTTC	CASSLGGLRALNYGYTF
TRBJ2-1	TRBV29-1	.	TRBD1	TGCAGCGTCGCAACAGACAGGGGACCGTGGAATGAGCAGTTCTTC	CSVATDRGPWNEQFF
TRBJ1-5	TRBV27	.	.	TGTGCCAGCAGAAATGAGAATCAGCCCCAGCATTTT	CASRNENQPQHF
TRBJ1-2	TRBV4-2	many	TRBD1	TGTGCCAGCAGCCAAGTACGACAGGGAAGGGATGGCTACACCTTC	CASSQVRQGRDGYTF
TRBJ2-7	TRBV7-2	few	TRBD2	TGTGCCAGCAGCCGGACTAGCGGGGGAATCTACGAGCAGTACTTC	CASSRTSGGIYEQYF
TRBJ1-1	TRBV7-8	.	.	TGTGCCAGCAGCTTGAGGGCGCAGCACACTGAAGCTTTCTTT	CASSLRAQHTEAFF
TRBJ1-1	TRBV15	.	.	TGTGCCACCATGTTTGGAGGGAACATGAACACTGAAGCTTTCTTT	CATMFGGNMNTEAFF
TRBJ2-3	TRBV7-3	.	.	TGTGCCAGCAGCTTAAATTCCCGACAGAGCACAGATACGCAGTATTTT	CASSLNSRQSTDTQYF
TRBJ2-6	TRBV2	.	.	TGTGCCAGCAGTGAGGGGGGGCGGACCTCTGGGGCCAACGTCCTGACTTTC	CASSEGGRTSGANVLTF
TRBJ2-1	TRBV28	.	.	TGTGCCAGCAGCCGGAGGGCCGGCTACAATGAGCAGTTCTTC	CASSRRAGYNEQFF
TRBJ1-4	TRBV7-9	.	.	TGTGCCAGCAGCTCAGCACCGACAGGCTCTTTGAGGGAAAAACTGTTTTTT	CASSSAPTGSLREKLFF
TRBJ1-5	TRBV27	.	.	TGTGCCAGCAGTTTAACAGGGTATCAGCCCCAGCATTTT	CASSLTGYQPQHF
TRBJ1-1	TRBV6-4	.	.	TGTGCCAGCAGTGACTCTTGGGGGGGCCGCACTGAAGCTTTCTTT	CASSDSWGGRTEAFF
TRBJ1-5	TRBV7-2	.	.	TGTGCCAGCAGCGCAAGTCCGTCGGGTCAGCCCCAGCATTTT	CASSASPSGQPQHF
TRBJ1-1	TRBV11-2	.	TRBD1	TGTGCCAGCAGCTCGACCGGGACAGGCAGAAACACTGAAGCTTTCTTT	CASSSTGTGRNTEAFF
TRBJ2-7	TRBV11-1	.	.	TGTGCCAGCAGCTTAGGGCGGCAGAGCTACGAGCAGTACTTC	CASSLGRQSYEQYF